This T cell receptor (beta chain) was recovered during a study of OX40 agonist ivuxolimab in advanced cancers. Study overall: Having had anti-PD-1, anti-PD-L1 or anti-CTLA-4 therapy before was allowed, and more than 35% had some. Three patients, one with hepatocellular carcinoma and two with cutaneous melanoma, achieved partial responses. Study outcomes and limitations: The study observed clonal expansion of CD4+ and CD8+ blood T cells by week 6 at 0.1 to 3.0 mg/kg.

This clone has just one count. No antigen is known for it. Generated by immunoSEQ multiplex PCR, the TCRdb table keeps only in-frame clones and is missing some. Among 100,000 to 140,000 clones, under 95% were seen once, and the ten largest hold roughly 1.1%. No patient had autoimmune disease or received systemic immunosuppression. The source is an adult with an advanced solid tumor such as melanoma, head and neck, liver or kidney cancer. The source material was CD4+ or CD8+ T cells sorted from blood, sampled in a trial of the OX40 agonist ivuxolimab.

The CDR3, as DNA: TGTGCCAGCAGCGTTATGGGTTCGGTCACCGGGGAGCTGTTTTTT. It specifies CASSVMGSVTGELFF. J is TRBJ2-2 and V is TRBV9, with D uncertain. The germline V gene encodes CDR1 SGDLS and CDR2 YYNGEE. V dropped 2 bases and J dropped 4 bases, with 12 bases sitting between them. The CDR3 totals 15 residues.